The 15 T cell receptor beta chains below come from one sample, sequenced in a study of regulatory T cells in long-lasting Graves disease. Time point described: persistent/refractory GD, antithyroid drugs over 5 years with positive TRAb. Researchers made the TCR library from RNA that was extracted from PBMCs. Relying on iRepertoire HTBI primers and Arm-PCR of CDR3 regions, the team built TCR beta libraries. MiXCR, applied by TCRdb to the multiplex PCR reads, yields one record per CDR3 protein. The sample holds 420,000 or so distinct CDR3 sequences, 23% seen once. Sequencing used peripheral blood mononuclear cells (PBMCs), obtained when the disease was refractory, from a patient treated with antithyroid drugs. These receptors originate from a female donor with Graves disease.

There are many counts of this clonotype. The gene calls are TRBV7-3 and TRBJ1-2, with D perhaps matching TRBD1 (6 bases). The CDR3 contains 15 residues. Trimming removed 5 bases at V and 2 bases at J, with 15 bases between. The V gene's germline CDR1 is SGHTA and CDR2 FQGTGA. The CDR3 here is CASSVDSGTNYGYTF. CDR3 nucleotide sequence: TGTGCCAGCAGCGTAGACTCCGGGACAAACTATGGCTACACCTTC.

At least ten counts were recorded for this clonotype. The chain combines TRBV2 with TRBJ2-4; 7 positions match TRBD2. Germline V CDR1 and CDR2: SNHLY, FYNNEI. J gave up 0 bases and V 7 bases, and 3 bases lay outside the gene matches. The CDR3 length is 14 residues. The CDR3 region is CASKREEAKNIQYF. In DNA, the CDR3 is TGTGCCAGCAAGCGGGAAGAAGCCAAAAACATTCAGTACTTC.

This clonotype was detected only a few times. The V gene is TRBV5-1, the J gene TRBJ1-1; weak D call: TRBD1 (5 bases). The V end lost 8 bases, the J end lost 3 bases, and 20 bases lay between the germline ends. Per germline, CDR1 SGHRS and CDR2 YFSETQ. This CDR3 has 15 residues. The CDR3 spells CASQSWGLADTEAFF. The CDR3 nucleotides are TGCGCCAGTCAATCTTGGGGCCTAGCGGACACTGAAGCTTTCTTT.

In this sample, this clonotype turned up a few times. This chain uses TRBV13 with TRBJ1-1; D unclear. Germline CDR1 and CDR2: PRHDT and FYEKMQ (reference sequence). V lost 5 bases and J 4 bases, leaving 8 bases between the germline ends. The length of the CDR3 is 12 residues. In DNA, the CDR3 is TGTGCCAGCAGCGCGGCAGTCACTGAAGCTTTCTTT. Encoded protein: CASSAAVTEAFF.

This clonotype appeared many times. CDR3 loop: CASSLYGGAGESNQPQHF. As DNA, the CDR3 is TGTGCCAGCAGTTTATATGGTGGGGCGGGGGAAAGCAATCAGCCCCAGCATTTT. This chain connects TRBV28 to TRBJ1-5; perhaps TRBD1 as D (5 bases). V gave up 1 base and J gave up 1 base, with 17 bases separating them. The CDR3 loop spans 18 amino acids. Germline CDR1 is MDHEN and CDR2 is SYDVKM.

This clonotype showed up just a few times. The rearrangement joins TRBV27 to TRBJ1-5, with D unresolved. Trimming removed 3 bases from V and 5 bases from J, with 8 bases in between. This CDR3 region has 13 residues. CDR1 and CDR2 (germline): MNHEY, SMNVEV (reference sequence). The CDR3 nucleotides are TGTGCCAGCAGTTTCGCAGGCTATCAGCCCCAGCATTTT. This codes for CASSFAGYQPQHF.

V usage is TRBV15 and J usage is TRBJ1-5; 7 bases fit TRBD1. This CDR3 spans 14 amino acids. CDR1 LNHNV and CDR2 YYDKDF come from the germline V gene (reference sequence). Trimming took 6 bases from V and 5 from J; bases not matched to a gene: 7. The CDR3 region has the DNA TGTGCCACCAGTAGCGGGAGGGGGCATCAGCCCCAGCATTTT. Translated: CATSSGRGHQPQHF. The variable domain in full, completed from reference TRBV15 and TRBJ1-5, reads DAMVIQNPRYQVTQFGKPVTLSCSQTLNHNVMYWYQQKSSQAPKLLFHYYDKDFNNEADTPDNFQSRRPNTSFCFLDIRSPGLGDTAMYLCATSSGRGHQPQHFGDGTRLSIL.

There are many counts of this clonotype. The J gene is TRBJ1-2, the V gene TRBV29-1; D possibly corresponds to TRBD1 (5 bases). Germline CDR1 is SQVTM and CDR2 is ANQGSEA. CDR3 length: 13 residues. V shed 2 bases and J shed 8 bases, with 15 bases lying between them. The CDR3 region is CSVELGQNNGYTF. CDR3 in DNA: TGCAGCGTTGAATTGGGGCAGAATAACGGCTACACCTTC.

This clonotype showed up many times. The chain is built from TRBV6-5 and TRBJ1-6; D ambiguous. Germline V lookup: CDR1 MNHEY, CDR2 SVGAGI. V lost 0 bases, J lost 6 bases, and 9 bases lay in between. The CDR3 loop spans 15 amino acids. For the CDR3, the DNA is TGTGCCAGCAGTTACTCGGCGGGTAGTAATTCACCCCTCCACTTT. This translates into CASSYSAGSNSPLHF.

The V gene is TRBV7-3, the J gene TRBJ2-3, with D tentatively TRBD2 (5 bases). There are 15 residues in the CDR3. Germline loops: CDR1 SGHTA, CDR2 FQGTGA. V was clipped by 1 base and J by 0 bases, with 8 bases between them. The CDR3 sequence is CASSLRRTSTDTQYF. CDR3 in DNA: TGTGCCAGCAGCTTAAGACGGACTAGCACAGATACGCAGTATTTT.

The J gene is TRBJ1-2, the V gene TRBV27, with TRBD1 matching 8 bases. The CDR3 consists of 15 residues. Germline V lookup: CDR1 MNHEY, CDR2 SMNVEV (reference sequence). The V gene end was trimmed by 3 bases and the J gene end by 7 bases; junction bases not matched to a gene: 10. The CDR3 region is CASSFNLGRGLGYTF. CDR3 in DNA: TGTGCCAGCAGTTTTAATTTGGGCAGGGGGCTTGGCTACACCTTC.

This clonotype was seen only a few times. The chain combines TRBV24-1 with TRBJ2-3, with 9 nucleotides matching TRBD2. There are 15 residues in the CDR3. J was trimmed by 5 bases and V by 4 bases; bases with no gene match: 6. Germline V lookup: CDR1 KGHDR, CDR2 SFDVKD. In DNA form, the CDR3 reads TGTGCCACCAGTGAGTTAGCGGGAGAGGTAGATACGCAGTATTTT. Residues: CATSELAGEVDTQYF.

This clonotype has a handful of counts. The chain combines TRBV20-1 with TRBJ1-4, with D unclear. Looked up from germline, CDR1 is DFQATT and CDR2 is SNEGSKA (reference sequence). CDR3 length: 17 amino acids. V shed 0 bases and J shed 5 bases, with 19 bases lying between them. Here the CDR3 DNA reads TGCAGTGCTAGAGATTGGGCATCGGGAGCTAGCAATGAAAAACTGTTTTTT. Protein sequence: CSARDWASGASNEKLFF.

This clonotype was seen at least ten times. This sequence joins TRBV28 and TRBJ1-2; 10 positions agree with TRBD1. This CDR3 is 16 amino acids long. V shed 5 bases and J 3 bases; nucleotides not matched to a gene: 9. Germline CDR1 is MDHEN and CDR2 is SYDVKM. As DNA, the CDR3 is TGTGCCAGCAGTCCGTCGACAGGGGGCCTCCACTATGGCTACACCTTC. It translates to CASSPSTGGLHYGYTF.

This clonotype was counted only a few times. The chain links TRBV19 to TRBJ1-1, with D tentatively TRBD1 (5 bases). The CDR3 totals 15 residues. Trimming removed 3 bases from V and 0 bases from J, with 11 bases in between. CDR1 and CDR2 from the germline V gene are LNHDA and SQIVND (reference sequence). CDR3 bases: TGTGCCAGTAGTATGAGAGGGGTTATGAACACTGAAGCTTTCTTT. This sequence encodes CASSMRGVMNTEAFF.